These 4 T cell receptor beta chains originate from one sample sequenced in a study of cytomegalovirus exposure and HLA in healthy donors. The PCR employed 60 Vbeta primers together with 13 Jbeta primers. The assay was immunoSEQ multiplex PCR, and TCRdb's table has in-frame clones only and misses some. The profile shows some 120,000 clones, roughly two thirds of them singletons. The sequenced sample consisted of PBMCs. The receptors shown here come from a man aged 30-40 years in good health and CMV-seropositive.

CDR3 nucleotide sequence: TGTGCCAGCAGCTCCGGCCCCGGGACAGGGACAGATACGCAGTATTTT. This encodes CASSSGPGTGTDTQYF. The rearrangement links TRBV5-4 to TRBJ2-3; TRBD1 agrees at 9 bases. CDR1 and CDR2 from the germline V gene are SGHNT and YYREEE (reference sequence). The CDR3 covers 16 residues. Trimming cost V 3 bases and J 3 bases; bases outside gene matches: 8.

With respect to this clone: The junction and the germline gene differ at one end; a read error may be behind it. The chain is built from TRBV19 and TRBJ2-7; D uncertain. Germline values: CDR1 LNHDA, CDR2 SQIVND (reference sequence). The CDR3 consists of 16 residues. The CDR3 DNA sequence: TGTGCCAGGAGTAGTCTGTGGTGGAGCTGCGTTTGCGAGCAGTACTTC. Amino acids: CARSSLWWSCVCEQYF.

The rearrangement joins TRBV9 to TRBJ2-3; 12 bases map to TRBD2. Trimming cost V 7 bases and J 0 bases; bases outside gene matches: 0. The CDR3 extends over 14 amino acids. In germline, CDR1 is SGDLS, CDR2 YYNGEE. CDR3 in amino acids: CASGTSGSTDTQYF. In DNA, the CDR3 is TGTGCCAGCGGGACTAGCGGGAGCACAGATACGCAGTATTTT.

The genes are TRBV2 and TRBJ2-7; 11 nucleotides align to TRBD2. Germline CDR1 reads SNHLY; CDR2 reads FYNNEI. Trimming at V came to 8 bases and at J to 2 bases, leaving 14 bases not matched to a gene. The CDR3 loop spans 17 amino acids. The CDR3 spells CASWQGLAARRAYEQYF. The DNA of the CDR3 is TGTGCCAGCTGGCAGGGACTAGCGGCCCGAAGAGCCTACGAGCAGTACTTC.